Listed here are 19 T cell receptor beta chains from one sample, sequenced in a study of identical twins. MiXCR was run by TCRdb on the 5' RACE reads, yielding one entry per CDR3 protein. The sample has 350,000 to 450,000 distinct CDR3 sequences, about a fifth seen once. The sample taken for sequencing was naive T cells sorted from blood. These receptors all come from a man aged 45-60 years in good health.

The chain has TRBV5-8 and TRBJ2-1; maybe TRBD1 (6 bases). CDR3 length equals 14 residues. V was pared by 7 bases and J by 8 bases, with 19 bases between. The germline CDR1 and CDR2 sequences are SGHTS and YDEGEE. The CDR3 DNA reads as TGTGCCAGCTATCAGGGGCGAACTTCATATGAGCAGTTCTTC. It is translated as CASYQGRTSYEQFF.

Only a few counts were recorded for this clonotype. The chain couples TRBV7-2 to TRBJ2-1; D is possibly TRBD1 or TRBD2 (6 bases each). CDR3 length: 15 amino acids. Trimming stripped 1 base from V and 4 bases from J, with 11 bases between. CDR1 and CDR2 (germline): SGHTA, FQGNSA. The CDR3 protein is CASSLDGGGYNEQFF. CDR3 nucleotides: TGTGCCAGCAGCTTAGACGGGGGCGGGTACAATGAGCAGTTCTTC.

This clonotype showed up many times. The chain joins TRBV5-1 to TRBJ2-6; 8 bases align to TRBD1. Trimming cost V 5 bases and J 4 bases; bases outside gene matches: 5. This CDR3 comprises 15 residues. Germline loops: CDR1 SGHRS, CDR2 YFSETQ. The CDR3 loop is CASSGTGGGANVLTF. Here the CDR3 DNA reads TGCGCCAGCAGTGGCACAGGGGGAGGGGCCAACGTCCTGACTTTC.

The chain uses TRBV6-5 and TRBJ1-4; tentatively, D is TRBD1 (5 bases). The CDR3 contains 14 residues. V gave up 4 bases and J gave up 8 bases, with 14 bases separating them. CDR1 MNHEY and CDR2 SVGAGI come from the germline V gene. This CDR3 reads CASSSGSGREKLFF. CDR3 nucleotides: TGTGCCAGCAGTTCAGGATCGGGGCGCGAAAAACTGTTTTTT.

This clonotype was detected many times. The chain employs TRBV11-2 and TRBJ2-1; a possible D gene is TRBD1 (6 bases). The CDR3 is made up of 16 amino acids. Germline V gives CDR1 SGHAT, CDR2 FQNNGV. V was shortened by 5 bases and J by 0 bases, with 14 bases between the two germline ends. Here the CDR3 reads CASSATGTNSYNEQFF. Written as DNA, the CDR3 is TGTGCCAGCAGCGCAACCGGGACAAACTCCTACAATGAGCAGTTCTTC.

V usage is TRBV12-3 or TRBV12-4 and J usage is TRBJ2-3; 8 bases map to TRBD2. The CDR3 runs 14 residues. The V and J ends lost 9 bases and 4 bases, in that order; junction bases with no gene match: 9. The CDR3 spells CASCGGLSSDTQYF. The CDR3 DNA sequence: TGTGCCAGTTGCGGGGGGCTCTCGTCAGATACGCAGTATTTT.

This clonotype was seen ten or more times. The chain employs TRBV5-1 and TRBJ1-5, with D uncertain. CDR1 and CDR2 from the germline V gene are SGHRS and YFSETQ. Trimming cost V 5 bases and J 0 bases, with 9 bases left between them. This CDR3 is built from 14 residues. CDR3 coding DNA: TGCGCCAGCAGGGACGGGGATAGCAATCAGCCCCAGCATTTT. This codes for CASRDGDSNQPQHF.

The chain uses TRBV12-3 or TRBV12-4 and TRBJ2-7, with 8 bases that match TRBD2. V trimming: 3 bases; J trimming: 2 bases; junction bases outside the gene matches: 6. This CDR3 comprises 15 residues. The CDR3 loop is CASSFGTSRAYEQYF. CDR3 coding DNA: TGTGCCAGCAGTTTTGGGACTAGTAGGGCCTACGAGCAGTACTTC.

This chain joins TRBV7-8 and TRBJ2-3; 12 bases are a match to TRBD1. Looked up from germline, CDR1 is SGHVS and CDR2 is FQNEAQ. With 3 bases clipped from V and 10 bases from J, the junction kept 11 bases outside the gene matches. This CDR3 has 16 amino acids. The CDR3: CASSLTRDRGLDAQYF. The DNA for the CDR3 is TGTGCCAGCAGCTTGACCCGGGACAGGGGGCTTGATGCGCAGTATTTT.

The chain carries TRBV6-2 or TRBV6-3 and TRBJ2-3; D ambiguous. The V gene's germline CDR1 is MNHEY and CDR2 SVGEGT. Trimming shortened V by 4 bases and J by 2 bases, and 10 bases separated the two germline ends. There are 14 residues in the CDR3. The CDR3 coding sequence is TGTGCCAGCAGTTTTCGGAAGTACACAGATACGCAGTATTTT. Protein: CASSFRKYTDTQYF.

As for this clonotype: It may be a read error: a sequence one base away is much more abundant. The V and J genes are TRBV12-3 or TRBV12-4 and TRBJ2-2, with a possible D match to TRBD1 (6 bases). With 3 bases removed from V and 5 bases from J, the gap between germline ends came to 13 bases. The CDR3 is 15 residues long. The CDR3 nucleotides read TGTGCCAGCAGTTTGGGGCAGGGGCGAACCGGGGAGCTGTTTTTT. Amino acids: CASSLGQGRTGELFF.

V usage is TRBV6-2 or TRBV6-3 and J usage is TRBJ1-4; D possibly corresponds to TRBD1 (5 bases). The CDR3 contains 15 residues. From germline, CDR1 is MNHEY and CDR2 SVGEGT. V was trimmed by 6 bases and J by 5 bases, leaving 16 bases between them. The CDR3 is CASSPSGASNEKLFF. In DNA, the CDR3 is TGTGCCAGCAGCCCGAGTGGGGCGTCGAATGAAAAACTGTTTTTT.

The sample holds many counts of this clonotype. The CDR3 nucleotides read TGTGCCACCAGTGATTACGGACACGCTGCGAACACCGGGGAGCTGTTTTTT. This encodes CATSDYGHAANTGELFF. V is TRBV24-1 and J is TRBJ2-2, with D possibly TRBD1 on 5 matching bases. CDR3 length: 17 amino acids. Germline loops: CDR1 KGHDR, CDR2 SFDVKD. V was shortened by 2 bases and J by 0 bases, with 12 bases between the two germline ends.

This clonotype appeared many times. The chain joins TRBV3-1 to TRBJ1-6; D possibly corresponds to TRBD1 (6 bases). Germline V gives CDR1 LGHDT, CDR2 YNNKEL (reference sequence). Between the trimmed V and J ends, which lost 0 bases and 10 bases, there was a span of 13 bases. The CDR3 loop spans 15 amino acids. CDR3 sequence reads: CASSQDSGGLSPLHF. The DNA of the CDR3 is TGTGCCAGCAGCCAAGATTCGGGGGGCCTATCACCCCTCCACTTT.

The V call is TRBV7-2, the J call TRBJ1-4; 8 bases align to TRBD1. Looked up from germline, CDR1 is SGHTA and CDR2 is FQGNSA. This CDR3 is built from 14 residues. Germline trimming cut 0 bases from V and 10 bases from J; bases unmatched to any gene: 4. CDR3 loop: CASSLAQGARKLFF. The CDR3 DNA reads as TGTGCCAGCAGCTTAGCTCAGGGGGCGCGAAAACTGTTTTTT.

J is TRBJ2-7 and V is TRBV5-1; 9 bases fit TRBD1. Germline assignment: CDR1 SGHRS and CDR2 YFSETQ. This CDR3 has 11 amino acids. With 5 bases clipped from V and 6 bases from J, the junction kept 0 bases outside the gene matches. In nucleotides, the CDR3 is TGCGCCAGCAGACAGGGGGCCGAGCAGTACTTC. It is translated as CASRQGAEQYF.

The CDR3 region has the DNA TGTGCCAGCAGCTCTCCCTCTCTATACAATGAGCAGTTCTTC. Translating gives CASSSPSLYNEQFF. This sequence joins TRBV7-2 and TRBJ2-1; D call uncertain. The CDR3 contains 14 residues. The V and J ends lost 4 bases and 4 bases respectively, with 11 bases between them. Germline lookup yields CDR1 SGHTA and CDR2 FQGNSA.

There are many counts of this clonotype. The gene calls are TRBV7-8 and TRBJ2-3, with D maybe TRBD2 (6 bases). Trimming shortened V by 6 bases and J by 5 bases, and 21 bases separated the two germline ends. The CDR3 is 16 amino acids. CDR1 SGHVS and CDR2 FQNEAQ come from the germline V gene. As DNA, the CDR3 is TGTGCCAGCAGAAATAGCAGGGAGGCTGGGAAAGATACGCAGTATTTT. Residues: CASRNSREAGKDTQYF. Based on the CDR3 plus reference TRBV7-8 and TRBJ2-3, the full variable domain is GAGVSQSPRYKVAKRGQDVALRCDPISGHVSLFWYQQALGQGPEFLTYFQNEAQLDKSGLPSDRFFAERPEGSVSTLKIQRTQQEDSAVYLCASRNSREAGKDTQYFGPGTRLTVL.

The chain's CDR3 is CASSWGDSSYEQYF. The DNA of the CDR3 is TGCGCCAGCAGCTGGGGGGACAGCTCCTACGAGCAGTACTTC. The chain carries TRBV5-1 and TRBJ2-7; TRBD1 might be the D (7 bases). Germline V gene data show CDR1 as SGHRS and CDR2 as YFSETQ. The CDR3 covers 14 residues. Trimming left V 3 bases short and J 0 bases short, with 10 bases between.